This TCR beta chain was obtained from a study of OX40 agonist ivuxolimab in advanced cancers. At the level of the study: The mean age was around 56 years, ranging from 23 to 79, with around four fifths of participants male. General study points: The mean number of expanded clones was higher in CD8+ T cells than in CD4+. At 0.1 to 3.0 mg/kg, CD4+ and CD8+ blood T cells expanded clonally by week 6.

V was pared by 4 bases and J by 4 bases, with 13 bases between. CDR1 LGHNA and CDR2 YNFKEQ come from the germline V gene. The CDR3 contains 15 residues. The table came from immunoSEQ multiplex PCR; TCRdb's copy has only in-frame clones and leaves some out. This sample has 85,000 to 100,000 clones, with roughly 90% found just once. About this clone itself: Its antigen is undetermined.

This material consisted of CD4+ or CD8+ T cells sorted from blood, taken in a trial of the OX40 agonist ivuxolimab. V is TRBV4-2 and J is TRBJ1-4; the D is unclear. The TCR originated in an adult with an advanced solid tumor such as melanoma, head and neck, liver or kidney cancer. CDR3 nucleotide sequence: TGTGCCAGCAGCCCGGTCTCAGGCGGTAATGAAAAACTGTTTTTT. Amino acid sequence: CASSPVSGGNEKLFF.